These T cell receptor beta chains were read from a single sample in a study of blood T cell repertoires in COVID-19. Generated by immunoSEQ multiplex PCR, the TCRdb table keeps only in-frame clones and is missing some. The repertoire holds 250,000 or so clones, about 91% seen once, with over 2% in the top ten. The specimen was PBMCs or T cells enriched from blood (not recorded which). Receptors originate from a woman in her thirties or forties with acute COVID-19. Both conserved end residues are part of each CDR3. D genes are given only for firm matches. Clone size is not always given. Where it is, it says once, few, many or a class for expanded clones.

D	size	V	J	DNA	CDR3
TRBD2	NA	TRBV7-9	TRBJ2-3	TGTGCCAGCAGCAACGGACTAGCGGGCCCTAACACAGATACGCAGTATTTT	CASSNGLAGPNTDTQYF
NA	NA	TRBV6-2/TRBV6-3	TRBJ2-3	TGTGCCAGCAGTTACGTGGGACAATCGCAGTATTTT	CASSYVGQSQYF
NA	NA	TRBV2	TRBJ1-2	TGTGCCAGCAAAGTTCGGGACTCCGTTAACTATGGCTACACCTTC	CASKVRDSVNYGYTF
TRBD1	NA	TRBV6-5	TRBJ1-1	TGTGCCAGCAGTTACGCTAATCAGGGGGCAGCTTTCTTT	CASSYANQGAAFF
NA	NA	TRBV7-8	TRBJ1-2	TGTGCCAGCAGCTTGGGGAGAGCTAACTATGGCTACACCTTC	CASSLGRANYGYTF
TRBD1	NA	TRBV6-5	TRBJ1-3	TGTGCCAGCACCGACAGGGCTGGAAACACCATATATTTT	CASTDRAGNTIYF
TRBD2	NA	TRBV6-5	TRBJ2-3	TGTGCCAGCAGGGCGGGGGCAGATACGCAGTATTTT	CASRAGADTQYF
NA	NA	TRBV29-1	TRBJ2-2	TGCAGCGTTGCAGGGCGCCCGAACACCGGGGAGCTGTTTTTT	CSVAGRPNTGELFF
NA	once	TRBV2	TRBJ1-2	TGTGCCAGCAGTGAAGTGGGCAGAGGCTACACCTTC	CASSEVGRGYTF
TRBD1	NA	TRBV5-6	TRBJ2-2	TGTGCCAGCAGCTTATACTTCGGGACAGCAACGAACACCGGGGAGCTGTTTTTT	CASSLYFGTATNTGELFF
TRBD2	NA	TRBV5-6	TRBJ2-1	TGTGCCAGCAGCCGGGGTGGCGGGAGCTCCTACAATGAGCAGTTCTTC	CASSRGGGSSYNEQFF
NA	NA	TRBV6-6	TRBJ1-5	TGTGCCACCACGACAGGAAATAGCAATCAGCCCCAGCATTTT	CATTTGNSNQPQHF
NA	NA	TRBV5-6	TRBJ2-1	TGTGCCAGCCGCATGGGACTCTCCTACAATGAGCAGTTCTTC	CASRMGLSYNEQFF
NA	NA	TRBV5-1	TRBJ2-2	TGCGCCAGCAGCTCCTCCAGAGAAGGGGGAGTTTTCGCGAACACCGGGGAGCTGTTTTTT	CASSSSREGGVFANTGELFF
NA	NA	TRBV9	TRBJ2-1	TGTGCCAGCAGCTTACGGGAGCTTTACAATGAGCAGTTCTTC	CASSLRELYNEQFF
NA	NA	TRBV3-1/TRBV3-2	TRBJ1-2	TGTGCCAGCAGCCAAGCCGCAGGGGTTGGCTCCTATGGCTACACCTTC	CASSQAAGVGSYGYTF
NA	NA	TRBV5-6	TRBJ2-3	TGTGCCAGCAGCGGGCCTTGGACTGCAGATACGCAGTATTTT	CASSGPWTADTQYF
NA	NA	TRBV18	TRBJ1-1	TGTGCCAGCTCACCACCTCAGGGTCGGAACACTGAAGCTTTCTTT	CASSPPQGRNTEAFF